These T cell receptor beta chains were read from a single sample in a study of shared clonotypes between healthy human individuals. Profiling relied on immunoSEQ multiplex PCR, and the TCRdb table lists in-frame clones only, not all of them. This table holds about 2,500,000 clones, approximately 92% found once. The sample taken for sequencing was naive CD4+ T cells sorted from blood. These receptor sequences come from a young man in good health. The CDR3 runs from the conserved cysteine through the conserved F or W. A D gene is named only where the DNA matches it firmly. Clone size is stated in some rows and not others, as once, few, many or a class when expanded.

D gene	V gene	clone size	J gene	CDR3 protein	CDR3 DNA
.	TRBV27	.	TRBJ1-3	CASRPTGKAGNTIYF	TGTGCCAGCAGGCCCACAGGGAAGGCTGGAAACACCATATATTTT
.	TRBV18	.	TRBJ2-5	CASSSGGQETQYF	TGTGCCAGCTCCTCGGGTGGGCAAGAGACCCAGTACTTC
.	TRBV5-1	.	TRBJ2-1	CASSPTMGGLNEQFF	TGCGCCAGCAGCCCGACCATGGGGGGGCTTAATGAGCAGTTCTTC
.	TRBV30	.	TRBJ2-7	CAWCRTGEQYF	TGTGCCTGGTGTAGGACGGGAGAGCAGTACTTC
TRBD1	TRBV6-6	.	TRBJ2-2	CASSYSTGQNTGELFF	TGTGCCAGCAGTTACTCGACAGGGCAGAACACCGGGGAGCTGTTTTTT
TRBD2	TRBV5-1	.	TRBJ2-1	CASSRLAGGPNEQFF	TGCGCCAGCAGCAGACTAGCGGGGGGGCCTAATGAGCAGTTCTTC
TRBD1	TRBV5-1	.	TRBJ2-2	CASSWGTENTGELFF	TGCGCCAGCAGCTGGGGGACAGAAAACACCGGGGAGCTGTTTTTT
.	TRBV5-6	.	TRBJ1-5	CASSFSDRLNQPQHF	TGTGCCAGCAGCTTTTCCGACAGACTAAATCAGCCCCAGCATTTT
.	TRBV5-8	.	TRBJ2-3	CASSLYFTDTQYF	TGTGCCAGCAGCTTGTACTTCACAGATACGCAGTATTTT
.	TRBV27	.	TRBJ1-1	CASGVPSGGSNTEAFF	TGTGCCAGCGGGGTACCAAGCGGGGGGTCGAACACTGAAGCTTTCTTT
TRBD1	TRBV7-2	.	TRBJ2-3	CASSSPPGGSTDTQYF	TGTGCCAGCAGCTCCCCCCCAGGGGGCAGCACAGATACGCAGTATTTT
TRBD2	TRBV2	.	TRBJ2-5	CASSLLGLAGEETQYF	TGTGCCAGCAGTCTTCTTGGACTAGCGGGGGAAGAGACCCAGTACTTC
.	TRBV30	.	TRBJ2-1	CAWSVLATINEQFF	TGTGCCTGGAGTGTACTAGCCACCATAAATGAGCAGTTCTTC
.	TRBV6-1	.	TRBJ1-1	CASRAQGLKGTEAFF	TGTGCCAGCAGAGCACAGGGACTCAAAGGGACTGAAGCTTTCTTT
TRBD2	TRBV6-1	.	TRBJ2-7	CASRKSGSLYEQYF	TGTGCCAGCAGGAAGAGCGGGAGCTTGTACGAGCAGTACTTC
TRBD2	TRBV2	once	TRBJ2-5	CASSESWASGGAGKTQYF	TGTGCCAGCAGTGAGAGTTGGGCTAGCGGGGGGGCTGGGAAGACCCAGTACTTC
.	TRBV10-1	.	TRBJ2-3	CASSESLDPRDTQYF	TGCGCCAGCAGTGAGTCCTTGGACCCCCGCGATACGCAGTATTTT
.	TRBV2	.	TRBJ1-4	CASRVITTNAGKLFF	TGTGCCAGCAGGGTGATAACAACTAATGCGGGCAAACTGTTTTTT
.	TRBV18	.	TRBJ2-3	CASSASTGTDTQYF	TGTGCCAGCTCAGCGTCGACAGGAACAGATACGCAGTATTTT
.	TRBV5-8	.	TRBJ1-5	CASTLTGREIQPQHF	TGTGCCAGCACCCTAACCGGTAGGGAAATTCAGCCCCAGCATTTT
.	TRBV6-1	.	TRBJ2-3	CATYLWYTDTQYF	TGTGCCACCTACCTGTGGTACACAGATACGCAGTATTTT
.	TRBV6-4	.	TRBJ1-2	CASSDEAGLSYTF	TGTGCCAGCAGTGACGAGGCAGGCCTAAGCTACACCTTC
.	TRBV21-1	.	TRBJ1-5	CASSKALFVPGRNQPQHF	TGTGCCAGCAGCAAAGCCTTATTCGTCCCGGGACGGAATCAGCCCCAGCATTTT
.	TRBV6-5	.	TRBJ1-5	CASSYSAGPNQPQHF	TGTGCCAGCAGTTACTCGGCAGGGCCCAATCAGCCCCAGCATTTT
.	TRBV5-4	.	TRBJ1-1	CASSLVRGVWTEAFF	TGTGCCAGCAGCTTGGTTAGGGGGGTGTGGACTGAAGCTTTCTTT
.	TRBV14	.	TRBJ2-7	CASSQDQGVMNEQYF	TGTGCCAGCAGCCAAGACCAGGGTGTCATGAACGAGCAGTACTTC
.	TRBV30	once	TRBJ1-5	CAWSVKGPSNQPQHF	TGTGCCTGGAGTGTAAAAGGCCCTAGCAATCAGCCCCAGCATTTT
TRBD1	TRBV9	.	TRBJ1-1	CASSVGQGKDGTEAFF	TGTGCCAGCAGCGTAGGACAGGGTAAAGATGGCACTGAAGCTTTCTTT
.	TRBV4-3	.	TRBJ2-7	CASSQDGTGTYEQYF	TGCGCCAGCAGCCAAGATGGAACAGGGACCTACGAGCAGTACTTC
TRBD1	TRBV2	.	TRBJ2-7	CARQGSSYEQYF	TGTGCCAGACAGGGGAGCTCCTACGAGCAGTACTTC
TRBD2	TRBV27	.	TRBJ2-1	CASRGSGASSYNEQFF	TGTGCCAGCAGGGGTAGCGGGGCGAGCTCCTACAATGAGCAGTTCTTC
.	TRBV30	.	TRBJ1-3	CACLLNSSAGNTIYF	TGTGCCTGCCTCTTAAACAGCTCCGCTGGAAACACCATATATTTT
.	TRBV30	.	TRBJ1-1	CAWSEFLGVSSEAFF	TGTGCCTGGAGTGAGTTTTTGGGGGTTTCTTCTGAAGCTTTCTTT
.	TRBV10-2	.	TRBJ1-1	CASSVTGGTEAFF	TGCGCCAGCAGTGTGACAGGAGGCACTGAAGCTTTCTTT
.	TRBV19	.	TRBJ1-4	CASEGGTVANEKLFF	TGTGCCAGTGAGGGGGGCACGGTGGCTAATGAAAAACTGTTTTTT
TRBD2	TRBV9	.	TRBJ2-1	CASSVGTSGSFYNEQFF	TGTGCCAGCAGCGTCGGGACTAGCGGGAGTTTTTACAATGAGCAGTTCTTC
TRBD2	TRBV11-2	.	TRBJ2-7	CASRNSWTSGGYEQYF	TGTGCCAGCAGGAATTCATGGACTAGCGGGGGCTACGAGCAGTACTTC
TRBD1	TRBV7-9	.	TRBJ2-1	CASSKGASSYNEQFF	TGTGCCAGCAGCAAGGGGGCATCCTCCTACAATGAGCAGTTCTTC
.	TRBV14	.	TRBJ2-3	CASSLGGGFGDTQYF	TGTGCCAGCAGCCTGGGAGGGGGATTCGGAGATACGCAGTATTTT
.	TRBV5-1	once	TRBJ2-7	CASSSTPDTDSYEQYF	TGCGCCAGCAGCTCCACGCCGGACACCGACTCCTACGAGCAGTACTTC
.	TRBV5-1	.	TRBJ1-5	CASSSDPTSNQPQHF	TGCGCCAGCAGCTCGGACCCTACTAGCAATCAGCCCCAGCATTTT
.	TRBV6-6	.	TRBJ2-7	CASSPRLGHEQYF	TGTGCCAGCAGTCCGCGACTAGGGCACGAGCAGTACTTC
.	TRBV6-5	.	TRBJ1-1	CASSYSTGMNTEAFF	TGTGCCAGCAGTTACTCCACAGGGATGAACACTGAAGCTTTCTTT
TRBD1	TRBV6-6	.	TRBJ2-7	CASSYIGQGAGEQYF	TGTGCCAGCAGTTACATCGGACAGGGAGCAGGGGAGCAGTACTTC
TRBD1	TRBV4-1	.	TRBJ2-3	CASSQDKVSADRVVGGTDTQYF	TGCGCCAGCAGCCAAGATAAAGTCTCCGCGGACAGGGTCGTTGGAGGCACAGATACGCAGTATTTT
.	TRBV7-9	once	TRBJ2-1	CASSLNSPEQFF	TGTGCCAGCAGCCTAAATAGCCCCGAGCAGTTCTTC
TRBD1	TRBV29-1	.	TRBJ2-5	CSHLDRGLETQYF	TGCAGCCACCTTGACAGGGGGCTTGAGACCCAGTACTTC
.	TRBV4-3	.	TRBJ2-7	CASSQEEVGGYEQYF	TGCGCCAGCAGCCAAGAGGAGGTGGGAGGCTACGAGCAGTACTTC
TRBD1	TRBV2	few	TRBJ1-5	CASSAGGQPQHF	TGTGCCAGCAGTGCAGGGGGTCAGCCCCAGCATTTT
.	TRBV2	.	TRBJ2-7	CASSSLHF	TGTGCCAGCAGCTCCTTGCACTTC
.	TRBV7-2	.	TRBJ1-5	CASSLFTRYQPQHF	TGTGCCAGCAGCTTATTTACACGCTATCAGCCCCAGCATTTT
.	TRBV5-1	.	TRBJ2-1	CASRDSAYNEQFF	TGCGCCAGCCGGGACTCAGCCTACAATGAGCAGTTCTTC
.	TRBV30	.	TRBJ1-1	CAWSVGGSTGTEAFF	TGTGCCTGGAGTGTGGGGGGCTCTACGGGGACTGAAGCTTTCTTT